This TCR beta chain was sequenced for a study of blood T cells in healthy people across ages. Overall study: Using template switching, researchers captured about one barcoded beta molecule for each two T cells.

J was trimmed by 3 bases and V by 11 bases; bases with no gene match: 8. CDR1 and CDR2 (germline): MNHNS, SASEGT. The CDR3 is 13 amino acids. Then a second PCR, running roughly 6 to 11 cycles, was carried out with a sample-barcoded 5' primer and a J-beta primer mix. TCRdb itself ran the 5' RACE reads through MiXCR, one entry per CDR3 protein. The table includes some 1.8 million distinct CDR3 sequences, roughly two fifths detected once. The chain links TRBV6-1 to TRBJ1-1, with 8 bases identical to TRBD1. The specimen sequenced was blood. The TCR comes from a human donor in good health. The chain's CDR3 is CAGGTGRYTEAFF. The DNA of the CDR3 is TGTGCCGGCGGGACAGGCCGATACACTGAAGCTTTCTTT.